This entry lists 4 T cell receptor beta chains sequenced from one sample in a study of T cell clones after liver transplantation. The repertoire was sequenced with immunoSEQ multiplex PCR; TCRdb's copy has only in-frame clones and lacks some. The sample consists of tens of thousands of clones, approximately 94% of them appearing once. This material consisted of CD8+ T cells from blood, taken less than 27 months after liver transplant. All receptors come from a human patient who received a liver transplant. The graft donor may account for some of the T cells.

V is TRBV27 and J is TRBJ2-1; D call uncertain. The germline gives CDR1 MNHEY, CDR2 SMNVEV (reference sequence). The CDR3 contains 13 residues. Trimming took 8 bases from V and 5 from J, leaving 13 bases between them. CDR3 amino acids: CASSPSGNNEQFF. CDR3 coding DNA: TGTGCCAGCTCCCCGTCGGGTAACAATGAGCAGTTCTTC.

The rearrangement uses TRBV28 and TRBJ1-4; D remains unclear. V was clipped by 6 bases and J by 2 bases, with 13 bases between them. Per the germline V gene, CDR1 is MDHEN and CDR2 is SYDVKM. This CDR3 has 15 residues. The CDR3 DNA reads TGTGCCAGCAGCCTGGCGGGAAATACTAATGAAAAACTGTTTTTT. Its protein is CASSLAGNTNEKLFF.

The chain combines TRBV10-2 with TRBJ2-3; D is uncertain. Trimming cost V 3 bases and J 1 base, with 14 bases left between them. The CDR3 spans 16 residues. From germline, CDR1 is WSHSY and CDR2 SAAADI. The CDR3 DNA follows: TGCGCCAGCAGTGAAGAGCCGCCGAATGGCACAGATACGCAGTATTTT. This sequence encodes CASSEEPPNGTDTQYF.

This clone was seen only once. This chain links TRBV18 with TRBJ2-6, with D unresolved. The CDR3 contains 16 residues. V lost 3 bases to trimming and J lost 0 bases, with 9 bases between them. Germline assignment: CDR1 KGHSH and CDR2 LQKENI. Here the CDR3 reads CASSPSSVSGANVLTF. In DNA, the CDR3 is TGTGCCAGCTCACCGTCCTCCGTCTCTGGGGCCAACGTCCTGACTTTC.